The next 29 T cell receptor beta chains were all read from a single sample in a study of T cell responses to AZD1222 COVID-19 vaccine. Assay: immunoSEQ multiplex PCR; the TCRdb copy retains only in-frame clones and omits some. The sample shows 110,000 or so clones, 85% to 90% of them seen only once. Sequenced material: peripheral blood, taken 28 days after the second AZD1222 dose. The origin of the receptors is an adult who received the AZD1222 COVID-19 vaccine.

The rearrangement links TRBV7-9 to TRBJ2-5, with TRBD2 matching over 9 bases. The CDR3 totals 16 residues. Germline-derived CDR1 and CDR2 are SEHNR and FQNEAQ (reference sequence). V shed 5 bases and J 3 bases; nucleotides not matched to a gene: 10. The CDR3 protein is CASSRPWASGKETQYF. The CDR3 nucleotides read TGTGCCAGCAGCCGACCCTGGGCTAGCGGGAAAGAGACCCAGTACTTC.

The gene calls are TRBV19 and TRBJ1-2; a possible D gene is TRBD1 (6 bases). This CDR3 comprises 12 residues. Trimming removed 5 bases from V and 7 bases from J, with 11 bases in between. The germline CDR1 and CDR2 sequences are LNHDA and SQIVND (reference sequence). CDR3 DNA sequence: TGTGCCAGTAGTTTCACAGGGACTGGCTACACCTTC. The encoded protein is CASSFTGTGYTF.

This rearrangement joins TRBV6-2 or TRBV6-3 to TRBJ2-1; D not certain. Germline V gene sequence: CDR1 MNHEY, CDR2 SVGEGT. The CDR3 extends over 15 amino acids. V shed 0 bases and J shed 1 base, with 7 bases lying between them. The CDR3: CASSYSTVSYNEQFF. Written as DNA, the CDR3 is TGTGCCAGCAGTTACTCAACTGTTTCCTACAATGAGCAGTTCTTC.

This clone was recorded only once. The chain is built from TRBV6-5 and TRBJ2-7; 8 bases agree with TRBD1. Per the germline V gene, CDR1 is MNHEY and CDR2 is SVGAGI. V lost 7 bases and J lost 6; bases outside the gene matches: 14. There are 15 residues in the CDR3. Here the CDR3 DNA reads TGTGCCAGCACCCCCGACCCAGCAGGGGGCGGCGAGCAGTACTTC. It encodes CASTPDPAGGGEQYF.

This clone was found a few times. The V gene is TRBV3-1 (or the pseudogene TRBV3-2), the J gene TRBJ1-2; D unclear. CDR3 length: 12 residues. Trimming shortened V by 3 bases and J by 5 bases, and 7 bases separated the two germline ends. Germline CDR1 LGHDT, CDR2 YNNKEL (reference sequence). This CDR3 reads CASSHPRYGYTF. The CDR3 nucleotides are TGTGCCAGCAGCCACCCAAGATATGGCTACACCTTC.

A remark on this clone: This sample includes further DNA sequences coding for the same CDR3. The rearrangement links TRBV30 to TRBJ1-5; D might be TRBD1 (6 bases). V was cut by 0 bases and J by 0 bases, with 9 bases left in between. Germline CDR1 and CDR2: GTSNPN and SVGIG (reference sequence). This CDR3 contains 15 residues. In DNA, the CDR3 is TGTGCCTGGAGTGTAGGACAGTATAGCAATCAGCCCCAGCATTTT. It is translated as CAWSVGQYSNQPQHF.

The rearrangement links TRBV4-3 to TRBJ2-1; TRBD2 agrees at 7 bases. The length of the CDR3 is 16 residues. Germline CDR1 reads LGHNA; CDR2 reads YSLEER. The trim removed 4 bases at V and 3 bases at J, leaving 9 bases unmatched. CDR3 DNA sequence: TGCGCCAGCAGCCCTAGGAGCGCGGGAGACTACAATGAGCAGTTCTTC. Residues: CASSPRSAGDYNEQFF.

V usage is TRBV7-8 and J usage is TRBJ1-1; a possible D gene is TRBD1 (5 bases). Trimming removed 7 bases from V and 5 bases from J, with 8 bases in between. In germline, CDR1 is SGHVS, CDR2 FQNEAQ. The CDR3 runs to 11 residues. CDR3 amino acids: CASNGGTEAFF. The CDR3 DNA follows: TGTGCCAGCAATGGGGGGACTGAAGCTTTCTTT. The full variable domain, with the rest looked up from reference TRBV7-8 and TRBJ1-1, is GAGVSQSPRYKVAKRGQDVALRCDPISGHVSLFWYQQALGQGPEFLTYFQNEAQLDKSGLPSDRFFAERPEGSVSTLKIQRTQQEDSAVYLCASNGGTEAFFGQGTRLTVV.

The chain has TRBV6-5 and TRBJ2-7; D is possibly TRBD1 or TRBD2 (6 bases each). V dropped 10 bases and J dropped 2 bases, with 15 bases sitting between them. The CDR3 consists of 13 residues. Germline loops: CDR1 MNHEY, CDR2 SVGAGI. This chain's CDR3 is CATGGWGAYEQYF. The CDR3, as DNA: TGTGCCACCGGGGGCTGGGGGGCCTACGAGCAGTACTTC.

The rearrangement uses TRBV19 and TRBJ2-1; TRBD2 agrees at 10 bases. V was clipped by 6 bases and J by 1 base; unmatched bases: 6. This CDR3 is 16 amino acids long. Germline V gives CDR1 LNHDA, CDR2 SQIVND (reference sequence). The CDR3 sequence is CASSGLAGVSYNEQFF. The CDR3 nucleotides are TGTGCCAGTAGCGGTCTAGCGGGGGTATCCTACAATGAGCAGTTCTTC.

CDR3 sequence (DNA): TGCGCCAGCAGCCCGGGAACTCCCTCGTTGCAGCCCCAGCATTTT. As protein: CASSPGTPSLQPQHF. The rearrangement joins TRBV5-1 to TRBJ1-5; no reliable D call. In germline, CDR1 is SGHRS, CDR2 YFSETQ. The V and J ends lost 4 bases and 7 bases respectively, with 18 bases between them. The CDR3 is 15 amino acids.

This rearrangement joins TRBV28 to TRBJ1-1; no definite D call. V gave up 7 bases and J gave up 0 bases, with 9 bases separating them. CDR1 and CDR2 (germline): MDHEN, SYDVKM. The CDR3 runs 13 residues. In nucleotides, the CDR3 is TGTGCCAGCATCCCCCGCATGAACACTGAAGCTTTCTTT. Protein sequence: CASIPRMNTEAFF.

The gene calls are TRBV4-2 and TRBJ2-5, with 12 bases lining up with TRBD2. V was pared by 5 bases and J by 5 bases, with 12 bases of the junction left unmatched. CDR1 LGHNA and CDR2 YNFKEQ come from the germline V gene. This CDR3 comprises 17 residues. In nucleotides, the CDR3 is TGTGCCAGCAGCTTAAGACTAGCGGGAGCCTCCGGGGAGACCCAGTACTTC. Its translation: CASSLRLAGASGETQYF.

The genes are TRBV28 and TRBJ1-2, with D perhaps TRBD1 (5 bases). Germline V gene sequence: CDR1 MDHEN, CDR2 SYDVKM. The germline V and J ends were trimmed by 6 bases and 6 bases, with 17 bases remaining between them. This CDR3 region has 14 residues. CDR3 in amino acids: CASSSLGSGNGYTF. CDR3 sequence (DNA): TGTGCCAGCAGCAGTTTGGGGTCAGGGAATGGCTACACCTTC.

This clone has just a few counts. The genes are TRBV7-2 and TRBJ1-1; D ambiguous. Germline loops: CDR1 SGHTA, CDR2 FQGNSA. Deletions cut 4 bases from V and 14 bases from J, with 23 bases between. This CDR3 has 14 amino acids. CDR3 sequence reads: CASSSQILNNPHFF. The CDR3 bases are TGTGCCAGCAGCTCCCAAATTCTAAATAATCCCCACTTCTTT.

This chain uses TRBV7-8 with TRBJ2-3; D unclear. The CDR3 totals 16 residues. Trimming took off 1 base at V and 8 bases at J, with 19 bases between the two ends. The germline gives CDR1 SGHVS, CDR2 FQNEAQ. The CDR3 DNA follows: TGTGCCAGCAGCTTAGTTAGGTCACCACCGAGAGGTACGCAGTATTTT. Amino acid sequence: CASSLVRSPPRGTQYF.

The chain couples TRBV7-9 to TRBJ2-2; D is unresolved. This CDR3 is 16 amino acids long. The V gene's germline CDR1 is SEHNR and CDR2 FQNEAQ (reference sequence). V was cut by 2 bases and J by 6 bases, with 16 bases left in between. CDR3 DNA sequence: TGTGCCAGCAGCTTAAGTCCCACACAGAGGTCCGGGGAGCTGTTTTTT. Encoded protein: CASSLSPTQRSGELFF. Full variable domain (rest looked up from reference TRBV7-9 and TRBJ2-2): DTGVSQNPRHKITKRGQNVTFRCDPISEHNRLYWYRQTLGQGPEFLTYFQNEAQLEKSRLLSDRFSAERPKGSFSTLEIQRTEQGDSAMYLCASSLSPTQRSGELFFGEGSRLTVL.

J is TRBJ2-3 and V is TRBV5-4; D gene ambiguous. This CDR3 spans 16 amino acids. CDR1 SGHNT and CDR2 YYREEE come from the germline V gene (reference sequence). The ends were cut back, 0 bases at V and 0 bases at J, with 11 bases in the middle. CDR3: CASSLASLLSTDTQYF. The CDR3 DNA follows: TGTGCCAGCAGCTTGGCGTCTTTATTAAGCACAGATACGCAGTATTTT.

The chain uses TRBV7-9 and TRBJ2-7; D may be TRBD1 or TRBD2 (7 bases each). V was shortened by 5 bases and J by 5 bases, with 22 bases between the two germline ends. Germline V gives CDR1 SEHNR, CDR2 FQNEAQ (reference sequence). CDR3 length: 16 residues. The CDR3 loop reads CASSLEGAGAWDEQYF. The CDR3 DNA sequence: TGTGCCAGCAGCCTAGAGGGGGCGGGGGCCTGGGACGAGCAGTACTTC. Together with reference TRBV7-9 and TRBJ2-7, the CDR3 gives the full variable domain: DTGVSQNPRHKITKRGQNVTFRCDPISEHNRLYWYRQTLGQGPEFLTYFQNEAQLEKSRLLSDRFSAERPKGSFSTLEIQRTEQGDSAMYLCASSLEGAGAWDEQYFGPGTRLTVT.

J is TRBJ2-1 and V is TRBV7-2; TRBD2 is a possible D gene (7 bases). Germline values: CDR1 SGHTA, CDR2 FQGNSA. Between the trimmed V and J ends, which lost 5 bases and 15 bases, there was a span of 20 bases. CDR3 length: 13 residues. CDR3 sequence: CASSEVLRGGPFF. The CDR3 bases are TGTGCCAGCAGCGAAGTCTTGAGGGGGGGCCCGTTCTTC.

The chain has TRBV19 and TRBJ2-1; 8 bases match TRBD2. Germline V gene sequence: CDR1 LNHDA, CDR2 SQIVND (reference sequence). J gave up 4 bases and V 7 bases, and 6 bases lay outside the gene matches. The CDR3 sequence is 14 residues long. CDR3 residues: CASTGGTFYNEQFF. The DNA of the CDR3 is TGTGCCAGTACGGGAGGGACGTTTTACAATGAGCAGTTCTTC.

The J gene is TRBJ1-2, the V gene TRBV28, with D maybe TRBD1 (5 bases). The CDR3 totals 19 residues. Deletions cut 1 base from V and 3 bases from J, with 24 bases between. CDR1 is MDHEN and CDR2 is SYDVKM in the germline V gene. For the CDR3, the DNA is TGTGCCAGCAGTTTATCGGGTGCGGGCAGGGAAAAAAGGGACTATGGCTACACCTTC. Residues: CASSLSGAGREKRDYGYTF.

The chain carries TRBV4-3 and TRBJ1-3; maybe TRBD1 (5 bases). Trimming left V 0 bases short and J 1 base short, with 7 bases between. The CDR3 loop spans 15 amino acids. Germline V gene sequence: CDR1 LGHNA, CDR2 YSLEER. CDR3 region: CASSQDQGSGNTIYF. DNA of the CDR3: TGCGCCAGCAGCCAAGATCAGGGATCTGGAAACACCATATATTTT.

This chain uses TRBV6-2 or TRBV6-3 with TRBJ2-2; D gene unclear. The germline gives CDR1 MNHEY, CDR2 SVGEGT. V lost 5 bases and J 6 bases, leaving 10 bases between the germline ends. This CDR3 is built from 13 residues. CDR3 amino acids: CASSPVAAGELFF. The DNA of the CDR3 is TGTGCCAGCAGTCCCGTGGCGGCCGGGGAGCTGTTTTTT.

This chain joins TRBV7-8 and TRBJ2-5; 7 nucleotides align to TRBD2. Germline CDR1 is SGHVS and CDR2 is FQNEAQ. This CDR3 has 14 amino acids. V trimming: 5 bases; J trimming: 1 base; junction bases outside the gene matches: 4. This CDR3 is CASSRGGSQETQYF. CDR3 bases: TGTGCCAGCAGCCGGGGAGGGTCCCAAGAGACCCAGTACTTC.

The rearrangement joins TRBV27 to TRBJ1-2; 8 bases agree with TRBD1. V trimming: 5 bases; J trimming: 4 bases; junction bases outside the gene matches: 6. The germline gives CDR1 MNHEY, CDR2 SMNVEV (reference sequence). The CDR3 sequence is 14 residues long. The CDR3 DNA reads TGTGCCAGCAGTACCACGGGACAGGTCTATGGCTACACCTTC. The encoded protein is CASSTTGQVYGYTF.

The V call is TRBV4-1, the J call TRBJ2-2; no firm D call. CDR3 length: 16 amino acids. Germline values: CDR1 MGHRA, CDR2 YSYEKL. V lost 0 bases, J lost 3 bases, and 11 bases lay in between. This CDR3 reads CASSQESAQYTGELFF. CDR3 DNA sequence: TGCGCCAGCAGCCAAGAATCCGCGCAGTACACCGGGGAGCTGTTTTTT.

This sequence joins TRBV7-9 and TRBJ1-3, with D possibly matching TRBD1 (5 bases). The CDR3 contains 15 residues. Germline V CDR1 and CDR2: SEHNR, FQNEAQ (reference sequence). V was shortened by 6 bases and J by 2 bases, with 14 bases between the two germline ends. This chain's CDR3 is CASSSQGGPGNTIYF. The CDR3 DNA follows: TGTGCCAGCAGTTCTCAGGGAGGCCCTGGAAACACCATATATTTT.

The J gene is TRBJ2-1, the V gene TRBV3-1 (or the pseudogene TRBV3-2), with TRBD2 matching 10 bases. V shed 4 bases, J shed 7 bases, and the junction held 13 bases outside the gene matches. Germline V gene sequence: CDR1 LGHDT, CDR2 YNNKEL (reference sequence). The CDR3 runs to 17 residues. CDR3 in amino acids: CASSRNLQREGRNEQFF. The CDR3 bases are TGTGCCAGCAGCCGGAACCTCCAGCGGGAGGGGAGGAATGAGCAGTTCTTC.